The present entry profiles one TCR beta chain with its context. Its matching antigen is unknown. These data originate in a study of T cell responses to AZD1222 COVID-19 vaccine. From germline, CDR1 is SGHAT and CDR2 FQDESV (reference sequence). The CDR3 consists of 14 residues. V was cut by 4 bases and J by 7 bases, with 14 bases left in between. TCRdb keeps only in-frame clones here, not all; method: immunoSEQ multiplex PCR. The sample records about 140,000 clones, approximately 92% being singletons. General study findings and limits: Unmutated variant regions are reportedly targeted by nearly half of spike-specific TCRs.

The rearrangement links TRBV11-1 to TRBJ2-1; D may correspond to TRBD1 or TRBD2 (5 bases each). Specimen: peripheral blood, collected 28 days after the second AZD1222 dose. The TCR comes from an adult who received the AZD1222 COVID-19 vaccine. The DNA of the CDR3 is TGTGCCAGCAGCTCGTCCCGGGACGGTAATGAGCAGTTCTTC. It codes for CASSSSRDGNEQFF.